The clone carrying this T cell receptor beta chain turned up a few times. Sequencing used immunoSEQ multiplex PCR; TCRdb keeps in-frame clones, though not all of them. The top ten hold around 6.5% of the sample, which has 180,000 or so clones, more than 85% seen once. These data come from a study of blood T cell repertoires in COVID-19. The receptor comes from a woman older than 75 in a cohort sampled during active or convalescent COVID-19. Sequencing input: peripheral blood.

The DNA for the CDR3 is TGTGCCAGTAGTCCAAGACAGGGCCAAGAGACCCAGTACTTC. The encoded protein is CASSPRQGQETQYF. The chain uses TRBV19 and TRBJ2-5; 7 positions agree with TRBD1. Germline CDR1 is LNHDA and CDR2 is SQIVND (reference sequence). The V gene end was trimmed by 5 bases and the J gene end by 1 base; junction bases not matched to a gene: 4. CDR3 length: 14 amino acids.